This note documents a single T cell receptor (beta chain) sequence. Its antigen is not identified. The data are from a study of cytomegalovirus exposure and HLA in healthy donors. Study outcomes and limitations: TCR association rates varied by HLA locus in a later analysis, with DRB1 highest and HLA-C lowest.

Primers included in the PCR were 60 Vbeta and 13 Jbeta primers. The method was immunoSEQ multiplex PCR; TCRdb's version includes in-frame clones alone and lacks a portion of them. The sample lists roughly 120,000 clones, about three quarters occurring once. Germline CDR1 and CDR2: SNHLY and FYNNEI. There are 16 residues in the CDR3. The V segment lost 6 bases and the J segment 9 bases; nucleotides outside the gene matches: 16. This chain uses TRBV2 with TRBJ2-1; 8 bases line up with TRBD2. This clonotype was obtained from a human donor in good health. The sequencing input was PBMCs. The DNA of the CDR3 is TGTGCCAGCAGACACGCTCCGGGACTAGGAAGGGGTGAGCAGTTCTTC. Translation: CASRHAPGLGRGEQFF. The full variable domain, with the rest looked up from reference TRBV2 and TRBJ2-1, is EPEVTQTPSHQVTQMGQEVILRCVPISNHLYFYWYRQILGQKVEFLVSFYNNEISEKSEIFDDQFSVERPDGSNFTLKIRSTKLEDSAMYFCASRHAPGLGRGEQFFGPGTRLTVL.